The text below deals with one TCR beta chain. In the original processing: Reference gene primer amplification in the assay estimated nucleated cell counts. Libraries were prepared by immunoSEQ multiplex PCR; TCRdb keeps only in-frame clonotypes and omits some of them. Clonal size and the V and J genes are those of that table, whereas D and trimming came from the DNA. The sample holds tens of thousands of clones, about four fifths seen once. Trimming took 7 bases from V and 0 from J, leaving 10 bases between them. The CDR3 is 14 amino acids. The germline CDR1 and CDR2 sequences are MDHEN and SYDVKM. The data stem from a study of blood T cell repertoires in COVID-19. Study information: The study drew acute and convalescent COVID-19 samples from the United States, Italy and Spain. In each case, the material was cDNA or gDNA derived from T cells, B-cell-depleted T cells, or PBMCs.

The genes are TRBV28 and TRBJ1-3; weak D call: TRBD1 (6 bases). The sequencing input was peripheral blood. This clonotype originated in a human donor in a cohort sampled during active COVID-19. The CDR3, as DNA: TGTGCCAGCACAACAGGGTCCTCTGGAAACACCATATATTTT. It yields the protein CASTTGSSGNTIYF.